This is a list of T cell receptor beta chains from one sample in a study of T cells in Graves' hyperthyroidism and ophthalmopathy. TCRdb redid the calling of the multiplex PCR reads with MiXCR, one entry per CDR3 protein. The sample carries more than 300,000 distinct CDR3 sequences, 13% recorded once. The sequenced material came from blood. These receptors were taken from a woman aged 18-29 years with Graves' hyperthyroidism. CDR3s include the opening cysteine and the closing phenylalanine or tryptophan. A D gene is named only where the DNA matches it firmly. Rows give clone size only sometimes, using once, few, many, or a class for an expanded clone.

v_call	j_call	d_call	clone_size	cdr3_nt	cdr3_aa
TRBV6-2/TRBV6-3	TRBJ2-3	NA	many	TGTGCCAGCAGTTCGAGTAGCCTCCTCACAGATACGCAGTATTTT	CASSSSSLLTDTQYF
TRBV4-2	TRBJ2-7	NA	few	TGTGCCAGCAGCCAATTAGGGACCATCGGGAGCGAGCAGTACTTC	CASSQLGTIGSEQYF
TRBV6-2/TRBV6-3	TRBJ2-5	NA	NA	TGTGCCAGCAGTTACCAACCACCACAAGAGACCCAGTACTTC	CASSYQPPQETQYF
TRBV5-6	TRBJ1-2	NA	NA	TGTGCCAGCAGCTTGGAGGGCAGCCACTATGGCTACACCTTC	CASSLEGSHYGYTF
TRBV7-2	TRBJ2-5	TRBD1	NA	TGTGCCAGCAGCGACAGGGGGCAGGGGGAGACCCAGTACTTC	CASSDRGQGETQYF
TRBV9	TRBJ2-5	NA	many	TGTGCCAGCAGCTCCTCTAGCCTGGAGACCCAGTACTTC	CASSSSSLETQYF
TRBV5-1	TRBJ2-2	TRBD2	few	TGCGCCAGCAGCTTGGCCTCGGGGGGGACCGGGGAGCTGTTTTTT	CASSLASGGTGELFF
TRBV3-1	TRBJ1-4	TRBD1	NA	TGTGCCAGCAGCCAAGTTCGGGGACAGGCTTTTTCTGGTCGGGAAAAACTGTTTTTT	CASSQVRGQAFSGREKLFF
TRBV6-2/TRBV6-3	TRBJ2-1	TRBD1	many	TGTGCCAGCAGCCCCAGGGGGTTTCGGGATGAGCAGTTCTTC	CASSPRGFRDEQFF
TRBV30	TRBJ1-1	NA	many	TGTGCCTCGCGGGGCACCTTGAACACTGAAGCTTTCTTT	CASRGTLNTEAFF
TRBV4-1	TRBJ2-7	NA	NA	TGCGCCAGCAGCCAATTCCCGGCCCCCCCCCCCTACGAGCAGTGCTTC	CASSQFPAPPPYEQCF
TRBV28	TRBJ2-4	NA	once	TGTGCCAGCAGCCGTGGCTCGAAAGCCAAAAACATTCAGTACTTC	CASSRGSKAKNIQYF
TRBV7-9	TRBJ1-4	NA	few	TGTGCCAGCAGCCCACCGGGGGGCCATGAAAAACTGTTTTTT	CASSPPGGHEKLFF
TRBV28	TRBJ2-2	TRBD2	many	TGTGCCAGCAGTTTATTTTCAGCGGGGACCGGGGAGCTGTTTTTT	CASSLFSAGTGELFF
TRBV29-1	TRBJ2-3	TRBD1	many	TGCAGCGTTGAGGGGACAGGGGGCACAGATACGCAGTATTTT	CSVEGTGGTDTQYF
TRBV27	TRBJ2-3	TRBD2	many	TGTGCCAGCAGCCGAGGCGGGGGGCGCACAGATACGCAGTATTTT	CASSRGGGRTDTQYF
TRBV19	TRBJ1-1	NA	few	TGTGCCAGTGGGCCCCGGGCGGGGGCGAACACTGAAGCTTTCTTT	CASGPRAGANTEAFF
TRBV20-1	TRBJ2-2	NA	many	TGCAGTGCTAGAGATTTTACCGTTGGGGGCGCGAACACCGGGGAGCTGTTTTTT	CSARDFTVGGANTGELFF
TRBV20-1	TRBJ2-5	NA	many	TGCAGTGGCTCGGCGGAGACCCAGTACTTC	CSGSAETQYF
TRBV27	TRBJ2-5	TRBD2	many	TGTGCCAGCAGGCCGGGACTAGCGCCCGGCGGGACCCAGTACTTC	CASRPGLAPGGTQYF
TRBV9	TRBJ1-3	NA	few	TGTGCCAGCAGCCCATGGGGCTCTGGAAACACCATATATTTT	CASSPWGSGNTIYF
TRBV6-1	TRBJ1-1	NA	many	TGTGCCAGCAGTTCCTACAGAGACACTGAAGCTTTCTTT	CASSSYRDTEAFF
TRBV4-2	TRBJ2-1	NA	many	TGTGCCAGCACCATTGAACACGGTAGCTCCTACAATGAGCAGTTCTTC	CASTIEHGSSYNEQFF
TRBV18	TRBJ2-1	NA	NA	TGTGCCAGCTCACCAATCTTCGGGCTTGGAGAGCAGTTCTTC	CASSPIFGLGEQFF
TRBV3-1	TRBJ2-7	NA	few	TGTGCCAGCAGCCAAGGAAGCTACGAGCAGTGCTTC	CASSQGSYEQCF
TRBV20-1	TRBJ1-1	NA	many	TGCAGCTCCTTAACCCTGACAGTGAACACTGAAGCTTTCTTT	CSSLTLTVNTEAFF
TRBV7-8	TRBJ1-3	NA	NA	TGTGCCAGCAGCTTACTGGCGGGGTACTCTGGAAACACCATATATTTT	CASSLLAGYSGNTIYF
TRBV19	TRBJ2-1	NA	NA	TGTGCCAGTAGTTGGGACGCCCGCAATGAGCAGTTCTTC	CASSWDARNEQFF
TRBV9	TRBJ1-6	NA	many	TGTGCCAGCAGCGTAGAGGAGCGGGGGACACCCCTCCACTTT	CASSVEERGTPLHF
TRBV5-1	TRBJ1-5	NA	many	TGCGCCAGCAGCTTGGAAACAGGCCGAGGACAGCCCCAGCATTTT	CASSLETGRGQPQHF
TRBV11-2	TRBJ2-1	NA	many	TGTGCCAGCAGCTCCCTGCGGGGAGTTTGGGACAATGAGCAGTTCTTC	CASSSLRGVWDNEQFF
TRBV19	TRBJ1-1	NA	NA	TGTGCCACCACGGAGGGCCTGAACACTGAAGCTTTCTTT	CATTEGLNTEAFF
TRBV20-1	TRBJ2-1	TRBD2	NA	TGCAGTGCTAGACCCCAGGTAGCGGGAGTAAATGAGCAGATCTTC	CSARPQVAGVNEQIF
TRBV6-5	TRBJ1-6	TRBD1	NA	TGTGCCAGCAGTTACTCACACCCGAGGACAGGGTTGAATTCACCCCTCCACTTT	CASSYSHPRTGLNSPLHF
TRBV16	TRBJ2-3	NA	NA	TGTGCCAGCAGCCAATCTGGACCCACAGATACGCAGTATTTT	CASSQSGPTDTQYF
TRBV19	TRBJ1-1	NA	many	TGTGCCAGTAGTCCAACACTGAACACTGAAGCTTTCTTT	CASSPTLNTEAFF
TRBV20-1	TRBJ2-1	NA	many	TGCAGTGCTCCCAAGGCAGGGATGAATGAGCAGTTCTTC	CSAPKAGMNEQFF
TRBV5-1	TRBJ2-3	NA	many	TGCGCCAGCAGCTACAGCTCGGCGGCGCAGTATTTT	CASSYSSAAQYF
TRBV20-1	TRBJ2-1	NA	NA	TGCAGTGCTACACAGGGTAAGGGTAATGAGCAGTTCTTC	CSATQGKGNEQFF
TRBV6-1	TRBJ2-3	TRBD2	many	TGTGCCAGCAGTGGGGGGTTTTGGACTAGCGGTCGAACCGGGGATACGCAGTATTTT	CASSGGFWTSGRTGDTQYF